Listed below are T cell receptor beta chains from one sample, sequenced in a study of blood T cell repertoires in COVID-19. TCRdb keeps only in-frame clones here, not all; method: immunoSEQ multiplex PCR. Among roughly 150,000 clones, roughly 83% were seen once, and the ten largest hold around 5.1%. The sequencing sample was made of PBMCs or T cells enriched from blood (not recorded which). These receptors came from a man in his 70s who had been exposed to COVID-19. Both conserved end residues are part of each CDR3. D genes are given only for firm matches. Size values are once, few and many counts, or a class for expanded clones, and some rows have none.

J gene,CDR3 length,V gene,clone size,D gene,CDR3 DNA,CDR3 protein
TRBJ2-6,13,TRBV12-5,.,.,TGTGCTAGCCAGTACTCTGGGGCCAACGTCCTGACTTTC,CASQYSGANVLTF
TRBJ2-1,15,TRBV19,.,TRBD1,TGTGCCAGTAGTATAGCTGGGACAGGGGGCAATGAGCAGTTCTTC,CASSIAGTGGNEQFF
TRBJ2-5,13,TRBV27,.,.,TGTGCCAGCAGTATCAGGGTTGGGGAGACCCAGTACTTC,CASSIRVGETQYF
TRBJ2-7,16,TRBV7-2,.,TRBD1,TGTGCCAGCAGCTCCTCCTCCGGGACAGGGGGTTACGAGCAGTACTTC,CASSSSSGTGGYEQYF
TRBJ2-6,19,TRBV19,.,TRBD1,TGTGCCAGTAAAGAATGGAGGACAGGAAGAAGCTCTGGGGCCAACGTCCTGACTTTC,CASKEWRTGRSSGANVLTF
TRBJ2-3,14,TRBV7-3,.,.,TGTGCCAGCAGCCCAGGAGGGGTCACAGATACGCAGTATTTT,CASSPGGVTDTQYF
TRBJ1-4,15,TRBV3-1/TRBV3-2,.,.,TGTGCCAGCAGCCAGGGCCTCGGGGGGCAGGAAAAACTGTTTTTT,CASSQGLGGQEKLFF
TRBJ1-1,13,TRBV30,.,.,TGTGCCTGGAGTAGGGGCCCGAACACTGAAGCTTTCTTT,CAWSRGPNTEAFF
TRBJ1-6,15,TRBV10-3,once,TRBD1,TGTGCCATCAGAGCAGGACAGGGTGGCAATTCACCCCTCCACTTT,CAIRAGQGGNSPLHF
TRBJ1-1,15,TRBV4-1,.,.,TGCGCCAGCAGCCAAGATCAGGACAGGAACACTGAAGCTTTCTTT,CASSQDQDRNTEAFF
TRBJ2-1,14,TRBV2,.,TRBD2,TGTGCCAGCAGTGGGCTAGCGGCCTACAATGAGCAGTTCTTC,CASSGLAAYNEQFF
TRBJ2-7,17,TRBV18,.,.,TGTGCCAGCTCACCACTCGCCTTGGGGGGTTCCTTTTACGAGCAGTACTTC,CASSPLALGGSFYEQYF
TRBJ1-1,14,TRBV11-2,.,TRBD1,TGTGCCAGCAGCTTAGGACAGGGTGGCGTTGAAGCTTTCTTT,CASSLGQGGVEAFF
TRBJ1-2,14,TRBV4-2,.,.,TGTGCCAGCAGCCAAGATAACTATAACTATGGCTACACCTTC,CASSQDNYNYGYTF
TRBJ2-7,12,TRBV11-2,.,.,TGTGCCAGCAGCTTAGTCAGCTACGAGCAGTACTTC,CASSLVSYEQYF
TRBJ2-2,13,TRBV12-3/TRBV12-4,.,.,TGTGCCAGCAGCAATACCGGGAAAGGGGAGCTGTTTTTT,CASSNTGKGELFF
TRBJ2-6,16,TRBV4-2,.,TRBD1,TGTGCCAGCAGCCAACGACCGGGACAGGACTTTCTCGACCTGACTTTC,CASSQRPGQDFLDLTF
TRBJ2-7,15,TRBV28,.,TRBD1,TGTGCCAGCAGTTTACCATCGACAGGGGCCTACGAGCAGTACTTC,CASSLPSTGAYEQYF
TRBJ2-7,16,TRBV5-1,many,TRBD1,TGCGCCAGCAGCTTGTCCGGGACAGGGGTCCCCTACGAGCAGTACTTC,CASSLSGTGVPYEQYF
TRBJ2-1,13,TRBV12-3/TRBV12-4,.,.,TGTGCCAGCAGAAGACCGGGGATTAATGAGCAGTTCTTC,CASRRPGINEQFF
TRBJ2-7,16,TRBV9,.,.,TGTGCCAGCAGCGATTATTTTGTTAGCGAGAAACACGAGCAGTACTTC,CASSDYFVSEKHEQYF
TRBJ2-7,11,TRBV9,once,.,TGTGCCAGCAGCCCGGGCGGGGAGCAGTACTTC,CASSPGGEQYF
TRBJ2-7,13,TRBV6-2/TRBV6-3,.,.,TGTGCCAGCAGTTACTTTGTGGAGGGGGAGCAGTACTTC,CASSYFVEGEQYF
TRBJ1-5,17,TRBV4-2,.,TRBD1,TGTGCCAGCAGCCAAGCGGGACAGGGGTATAGCAATCAGCCCCAGCATTTT,CASSQAGQGYSNQPQHF
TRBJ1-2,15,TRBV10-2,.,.,TGCGCCAGCAGTGGACAATTCAGGGCCCCCCATGGCTACACCTTC,CASSGQFRAPHGYTF
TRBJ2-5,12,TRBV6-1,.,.,TGTGCCAGCAGCAGCGGGCTCACGACCCAGTACTTC,CASSSGLTTQYF
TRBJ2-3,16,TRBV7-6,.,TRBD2,TGTGCCAGCAGCTACGTAGCGGGAGCTAGCACAGATACGCAGTATTTT,CASSYVAGASTDTQYF
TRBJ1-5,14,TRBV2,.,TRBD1,TGTGCCAGCAGTAACAGGGGTAGAAATCAGCCCCAGCATTTT,CASSNRGRNQPQHF
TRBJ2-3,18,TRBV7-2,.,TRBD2,TGTGCCAGCAGCTTAGTCCTTAGCGGGAGGGCCGGGCCAGATACGCAGTATTTT,CASSLVLSGRAGPDTQYF
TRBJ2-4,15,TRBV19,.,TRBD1,TGTGCCAGTAGTATTAGAGGACAGGGCAAAAACATTCAGTACTTC,CASSIRGQGKNIQYF
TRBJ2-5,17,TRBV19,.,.,TGTGCCAGTAGTATACTTTCACACGGCAGGCCTCAAGAGACCCAGTACTTC,CASSILSHGRPQETQYF
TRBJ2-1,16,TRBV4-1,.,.,TGCGCCAGCAGCCAAGATCCGGCTAGCGAATACAATGAGCAGTTCTTC,CASSQDPASEYNEQFF
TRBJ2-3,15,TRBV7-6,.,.,TGTGCCAGCAGCTTAATCAGGGATGGCACAGATACGCAGTATTTT,CASSLIRDGTDTQYF
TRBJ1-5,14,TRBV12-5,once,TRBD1,TGTGCTAGTGCCCGGACAGGGAGATATCAGCCCCAGCATTTT,CASARTGRYQPQHF
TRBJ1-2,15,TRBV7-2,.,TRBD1,TGTGCCAGCAGTTTGCCCGGGACAGGGACCTATGGCTACACCTTC,CASSLPGTGTYGYTF
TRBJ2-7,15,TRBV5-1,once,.,TGCGCCAGCAGCTTGGAGGGTGAGGGCTCCTACGAGCAGTACTTC,CASSLEGEGSYEQYF
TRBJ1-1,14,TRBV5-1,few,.,TGCGCCAGCAGCTTATTACAGGGAAACACTGAAGCTTTCTTT,CASSLLQGNTEAFF
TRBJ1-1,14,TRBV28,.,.,TGTGCCAGCAGACCCGGAGGCGCCTACACTGAAGCTTTCTTT,CASRPGGAYTEAFF
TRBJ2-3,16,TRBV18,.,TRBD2,TGTGCCAGCTCACCACTAGCGGGAGTCAGCACAGATACGCAGTATTTT,CASSPLAGVSTDTQYF
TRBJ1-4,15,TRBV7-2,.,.,TGTGCCAGCAGCTTAGACCCCAGCGGCTCCGAAAAACTGTTTTTT,CASSLDPSGSEKLFF
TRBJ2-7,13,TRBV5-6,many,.,TGTGCCAGCAGCCCCGGGGGAACCTACGAGCAGTACTTC,CASSPGGTYEQYF
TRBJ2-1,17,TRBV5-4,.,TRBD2,TGTGCCAGCGTGTATGGGACTAGCGGGAGGTTTGTGAATGAGCAGTTCTTC,CASVYGTSGRFVNEQFF